Shown below are 28 T cell receptor beta chains from a single sample sequenced in a study of T cells in Graves' hyperthyroidism and ophthalmopathy (dated by TCRdb to between 2018 and 2021). The library came from multiplex PCR. TCRdb records Illumina HiSeq 2000 as the sequencer. The TCR beta CDR3 regions were amplified from the RNA transcripts. A first-round RT-PCR of the TCR CDR3 used the HTBI primer set with the Qiagen OneStep RT-PCR kit. TCRdb handled the public reads itself, with Q25 trimming in fastp and clone calling in MiXCR, and kept productive beta chains. Rows with a matching CDR3 protein are joined into one entry that keeps the most common DNA and genes. The table for this sample lists hundreds of thousands of distinct CDR3 sequences; about 25% of them were counted only once. The ten largest clonotypes hold around 28% of the sample. Source material: blood. These receptors all stem from a man aged 35-49 years with Graves' hyperthyroidism that later progressed to Graves' ophthalmopathy.

The V call is TRBV12-3 or TRBV12-4, the J call TRBJ2-7; D call uncertain. Trimming removed 2 bases from V and 0 bases from J, with 11 bases in between. There are 15 residues in the CDR3. CDR3 coding DNA: TGTGCCAGCAGTTTAATTTCGGCACCCTCCTACGAGCAGTACTTC. This encodes CASSLISAPSYEQYF.

The rearrangement links TRBV3-1 to TRBJ1-2, with 7 positions matching TRBD1. With 8 bases clipped from V and 5 bases from J, the junction kept 11 bases outside the gene matches. There are 14 residues in the CDR3. Germline lookup yields CDR1 LGHDT and CDR2 YNNKEL (reference sequence). CDR3 nucleotides: TGTGCCAGCGGGGACAGTACCAGTCGGTATGGCTACACCTTC. It yields the protein CASGDSTSRYGYTF.

In its sample, this clonotype was seen once. CDR3 amino acids: CASSQIQIRWPYEQYF. The CDR3 DNA reads as TGTGCCAGCAGCCAGATTCAGATCAGGTGGCCCTACGAGCAGTACTTC. The chain has TRBV6-1 and TRBJ2-7; D is unclear. The CDR3 spans 16 residues. CDR1 is MNHNS, CDR2 SASEGT, per germline. V lost 6 bases to trimming and J lost 2 bases, with 20 bases between them.

This clonotype was seen many times. The rearrangement links TRBV7-8 to TRBJ2-7, with D perhaps matching TRBD2 (6 bases). The germline V gene encodes CDR1 SGHVS and CDR2 FQNEAQ. V was pared by 0 bases and J by 4 bases, with 16 bases between. The CDR3 has 16 amino acids. CDR3: CASSLAVLVGGYEQYF. CDR3 in DNA: TGTGCCAGCAGCTTAGCGGTCCTAGTTGGAGGGTACGAGCAGTACTTC.

This clonotype was seen at least ten times. The rearrangement links TRBV18 to TRBJ1-1; D call uncertain. The germline V and J ends were trimmed by 8 bases and 2 bases, with 12 bases remaining between them. Germline V gene data show CDR1 as KGHSH and CDR2 as LQKENI. This CDR3 region has 13 residues. CDR3 sequence: CASSPGVNTEAFF. As DNA, the CDR3 is TGTGCCAGCAGCCCCGGGGTTAACACTGAAGCTTTCTTT.

This clonotype was recorded at least ten times. The rearrangement uses TRBV4-1 and TRBJ1-1, with D unresolved. Germline lookup yields CDR1 MGHRA and CDR2 YSYEKL. Trimming removed 1 base at V and 1 base at J, with 7 bases between. The CDR3 is made up of 14 amino acids. The chain's CDR3 is CASSQGWENTEAFF. In DNA form, the CDR3 reads TGCGCCAGCAGCCAAGGTTGGGAGAACACTGAAGCTTTCTTT.

This clonotype was seen at least ten times. The chain employs TRBV6-1 and TRBJ2-7; the match to TRBD1 covers 9 bases. The germline V gene encodes CDR1 MNHNS and CDR2 SASEGT. The length of the CDR3 is 15 residues. V lost 6 bases and J lost 2; bases outside the gene matches: 8. The CDR3 protein is CASRLRGQGTYEQYF. Here the CDR3 DNA reads TGTGCCAGCAGGCTCCGGGGACAGGGAACCTACGAGCAGTACTTC.

This clonotype came up many times. This chain links TRBV19 with TRBJ2-7; D not certain. The CDR3 covers 12 residues. From germline, CDR1 is LNHDA and CDR2 SQIVND (reference sequence). The V end lost 4 bases, the J end lost 9 bases, and 13 bases lay between the germline ends. This CDR3 reads CASSTGPEGQYF. Here the CDR3 DNA reads TGTGCCAGTAGTACCGGTCCCGAAGGGCAGTACTTC. Using reference TRBV19 and TRBJ2-7 for the parts outside the CDR3, the full variable domain is DGGITQSPKYLFRKEGQNVTLSCEQNLNHDAMYWYRQDPGQGLRLIYYSQIVNDFQKGDIAEGYSVSREKKESFPLTVTSAQKNPTAFYLCASSTGPEGQYFGPGTRLTVT.

This clonotype was observed at least ten times. This chain links TRBV7-8 with TRBJ2-2; 8 nucleotides line up with TRBD1. V lost 6 bases, J lost 6 bases, and 12 bases stayed unmatched. There are 16 residues in the CDR3. The V gene's germline CDR1 is SGHVS and CDR2 FQNEAQ. Here the CDR3 reads CASRKDRVVQAGELFF. As DNA, the CDR3 is TGTGCCAGCAGGAAGGACAGGGTGGTTCAAGCCGGGGAGCTGTTTTTT. The full variable domain, completed using reference TRBV7-8 and TRBJ2-2, is GAGVSQSPRYKVAKRGQDVALRCDPISGHVSLFWYQQALGQGPEFLTYFQNEAQLDKSGLPSDRFFAERPEGSVSTLKIQRTQQEDSAVYLCASRKDRVVQAGELFFGEGSRLTVL.

The chain is built from TRBV6-2 or TRBV6-3 and TRBJ2-5, with TRBD2 matching over 8 bases. Germline loops: CDR1 MNHEY, CDR2 SVGEGT. The CDR3 has 17 residues. With V trimmed by 0 bases and J by 5 bases, 11 bases remained unmatched. The CDR3 protein is CASSYSAGAVQYETQYF. The CDR3 region has the DNA TGTGCCAGCAGTTACTCAGCGGGGGCGGTGCAGTACGAGACCCAGTACTTC.

The chain couples TRBV18 to TRBJ2-2; 8 bases match TRBD1. Germline loops: CDR1 KGHSH, CDR2 LQKENI. The CDR3 length is 16 residues. V shed 3 bases and J 5 bases; nucleotides not matched to a gene: 8. The CDR3 region has the DNA TGTGCCAGCTCACCTAAGGAGCGGACAGGGACCGGGGAGCTGTTTTTT. Translated: CASSPKERTGTGELFF.

The chain is built from TRBV20-1 and TRBJ2-3, with 10 bases matching TRBD1. The CDR3 contains 15 residues. Germline V gene sequence: CDR1 DFQATT, CDR2 SNEGSKA (reference sequence). After removal of 6 bases from V and 4 bases from J, the junction contained 10 bases not matched to a gene. Here the CDR3 DNA reads TGCAGTGCCAGGGGACAGGGGTCTTATCCAGATACGCAGTATTTT. This gives the protein CSARGQGSYPDTQYF.

This sequence joins TRBV12-3 or TRBV12-4 and TRBJ2-7; 11 bases fit TRBD2. The CDR3 is made up of 15 amino acids. Trimming at V came to 2 bases and at J to 4 bases, leaving 4 bases not matched to a gene. The chain's CDR3 is CASSLSLAGEYEQYF. CDR3 bases: TGTGCCAGCAGTTTATCACTAGCGGGAGAATACGAGCAGTACTTC.

This clonotype was observed at least ten times. This sequence joins TRBV3-1 and TRBJ2-7, with 7 bases matching TRBD2. The CDR3 covers 14 residues. Germline values: CDR1 LGHDT, CDR2 YNNKEL (reference sequence). J was trimmed by 2 bases and V by 3 bases; bases with no gene match: 4. As DNA, the CDR3 is TGTGCCAGCAGCCATAGGGGACTAACCTACGAGCAGTACTTC. Its translation: CASSHRGLTYEQYF.

This clonotype was counted at least ten times. The J gene is TRBJ2-2, the V gene TRBV29-1; D call uncertain. The germline V and J ends were trimmed by 1 base and 5 bases, with 5 bases remaining between them. The CDR3 length is 12 residues. Germline loops: CDR1 SQVTM, CDR2 ANQGSEA. The CDR3 region is CSVEGLTGELFF. CDR3 sequence (DNA): TGCAGCGTTGAAGGCTTGACCGGGGAGCTGTTTTTT.

Ten or more counts support this clonotype. The genes are TRBV24-1 and TRBJ2-7; 10 nucleotides align to TRBD1. The germline V gene encodes CDR1 KGHDR and CDR2 SFDVKD. With 10 bases clipped from V and 7 bases from J, the junction kept 12 bases outside the gene matches. This CDR3 contains 14 residues. In nucleotides, the CDR3 is TGTGCCACTAGTCCGGGACAGGGGCTGGGGGAGCAGTACTTC. This codes for CATSPGQGLGEQYF.

This clonotype has a count of ten or more. The chain uses TRBV5-1 and TRBJ2-5, with TRBD2 as a possible D gene (6 bases). The CDR3 sequence is 16 residues long. V was clipped by 0 bases and J by 4 bases, with 16 bases between them. Germline lookup yields CDR1 SGHRS and CDR2 YFSETQ. CDR3 sequence (DNA): TGCGCCAGCAGCTTGGAGCGCGGGACCAGAAGAGAGACCCAGTACTTC. Translated: CASSLERGTRRETQYF.

This clonotype came up once. The gene calls are TRBV19 and TRBJ1-5, with TRBD1 identical over 10 bases. J gave up 7 bases and V 5 bases, and 8 bases lay outside the gene matches. There are 15 residues in the CDR3. Germline values: CDR1 LNHDA, CDR2 SQIVND (reference sequence). The CDR3 DNA is TGTGCCAGTAGTTTCGTGACAGGGGGCGGGCAGCCCCAGCATTTT. Translating it yields CASSFVTGGGQPQHF.

The sample holds many counts of this clonotype. This chain connects TRBV20-1 to TRBJ1-1, with D unclear. Germline V gene lookup returns CDR1 DFQATT and CDR2 SNEGSKA (reference sequence). Trimming removed 2 bases at V and 5 bases at J, with 15 bases between. This CDR3 contains 14 residues. The CDR3 loop is CSARREPEGTEAFF. For the CDR3, the DNA is TGCAGTGCTAGAAGGGAACCGGAGGGAACTGAAGCTTTCTTT.

This clonotype was seen repeatedly, ten times or more. This rearrangement joins TRBV28 to TRBJ1-1, with D perhaps TRBD1 (6 bases). Germline V gives CDR1 MDHEN, CDR2 SYDVKM. Trimming left V 5 bases short and J 10 bases short, with 11 bases between. CDR3 length: 11 residues. The CDR3 here is CASSLTRGAFF. In DNA, the CDR3 is TGTGCCAGCAGTCTAACCAGGGGAGCTTTCTTT.

This clonotype was seen ten or more times. The chain carries TRBV28 and TRBJ2-7, with D unresolved. Deletions cut 8 bases from V and 6 bases from J, with 14 bases between. This CDR3 is built from 12 residues. Germline V CDR1 and CDR2: MDHEN, SYDVKM. In DNA form, the CDR3 reads TGTGCCAGCGGCCGGGCCTCACTCGAGCAGTACTTC. The encoded protein is CASGRASLEQYF.

The sample holds many counts of this clonotype. The chain has TRBV19 and TRBJ1-1; the D is unclear. In germline, CDR1 is LNHDA, CDR2 SQIVND (reference sequence). The CDR3 is made up of 12 amino acids. The V end was cut by 3 bases, the J end by 1 base, with 3 bases between. Here the CDR3 DNA reads TGTGCCAGTAGTATCTCGAACACTGAAGCTTTCTTT. It yields the protein CASSISNTEAFF.

This clonotype showed up many times. The rearrangement joins TRBV5-1 to TRBJ1-2; no firm D call. Trimming cost V 1 base and J 4 bases, with 11 bases left between them. Looked up from germline, CDR1 is SGHRS and CDR2 is YFSETQ. The CDR3 spans 14 residues. CDR3 amino acids: CASSLRATTYGYTF. The CDR3 coding sequence is TGCGCCAGCAGCTTGCGGGCAACGACCTATGGCTACACCTTC.

This clonotype was counted at least ten times. The gene calls are TRBV6-1 and TRBJ1-1; no clear D. Germline V CDR1 and CDR2: MNHNS, SASEGT. The CDR3 spans 13 residues. V shed 2 bases and J shed 1 base, with 5 bases lying between them. The CDR3 bases are TGTGCCAGCAGTGAAAACAGGAACACTGAAGCTTTCTTT. Its protein is CASSENRNTEAFF.

This clonotype has a count of ten or more. The gene calls are TRBV12-3 or TRBV12-4 and TRBJ2-6; D unresolved. CDR3 length equals 17 residues. V lost 3 bases, J lost 0 bases, and 12 bases lay in between. The CDR3 is CASSLRTVISGANVLTF. The CDR3 DNA reads TGTGCCAGCAGTTTGAGGACCGTAATCTCTGGGGCCAACGTCCTGACTTTC.

This clonotype was counted ten times or more. The J gene is TRBJ1-5, the V gene TRBV9; D ambiguous. V lost 10 bases and J lost 1, with 9 bases in between. The V gene's germline CDR1 is SGDLS and CDR2 YYNGEE. The CDR3 has 12 residues. The CDR3 reads CAWRKSNQPQHF. The CDR3 nucleotides read TGTGCCTGGCGAAAAAGCAATCAGCCCCAGCATTTT.

This clonotype was found many times. V usage is TRBV28 and J usage is TRBJ1-1, with no clear D. This CDR3 has 12 amino acids. The V end lost 1 base, the J end lost 7 bases, and 7 bases lay between the germline ends. Germline CDR1 and CDR2: MDHEN and SYDVKM. The CDR3 region has the DNA TGTGCCAGCAGTTTATCTGAAATTGAAGCTTTCTTT. The encoded protein is CASSLSEIEAFF.

In this sample, this clonotype turned up many times. The chain recombines TRBV19 with TRBJ1-2, with D perhaps matching TRBD1 (5 bases). Looked up from germline, CDR1 is LNHDA and CDR2 is SQIVND (reference sequence). V was clipped by 3 bases and J by 6 bases, with 11 bases between them. The length of the CDR3 is 13 residues. Here the CDR3 DNA reads TGTGCCAGTAGTATGCAGGGCAGGGATGGCTACACCTTC. This codes for CASSMQGRDGYTF.